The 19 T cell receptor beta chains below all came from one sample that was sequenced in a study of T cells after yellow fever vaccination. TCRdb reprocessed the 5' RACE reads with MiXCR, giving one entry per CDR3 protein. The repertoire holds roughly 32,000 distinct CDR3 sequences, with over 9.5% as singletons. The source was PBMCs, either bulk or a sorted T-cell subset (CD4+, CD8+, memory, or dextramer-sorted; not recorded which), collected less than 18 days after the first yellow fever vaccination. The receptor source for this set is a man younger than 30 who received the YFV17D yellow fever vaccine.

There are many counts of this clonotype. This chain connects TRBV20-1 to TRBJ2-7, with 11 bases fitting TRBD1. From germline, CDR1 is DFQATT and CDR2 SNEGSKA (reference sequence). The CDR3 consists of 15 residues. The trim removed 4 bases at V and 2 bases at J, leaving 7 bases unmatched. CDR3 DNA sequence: TGCAGTGCTAACTCCGGGACAGGGGGAACCTACGAGCAGTACTTC. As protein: CSANSGTGGTYEQYF.

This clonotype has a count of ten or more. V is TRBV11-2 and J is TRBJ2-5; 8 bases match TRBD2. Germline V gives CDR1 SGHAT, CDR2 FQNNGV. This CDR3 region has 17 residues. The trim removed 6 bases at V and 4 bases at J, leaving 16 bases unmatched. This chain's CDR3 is CASRRPGLGLNRETQYF. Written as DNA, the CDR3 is TGTGCCAGCAGACGTCCGGGACTAGGATTGAACAGAGAGACCCAGTACTTC.

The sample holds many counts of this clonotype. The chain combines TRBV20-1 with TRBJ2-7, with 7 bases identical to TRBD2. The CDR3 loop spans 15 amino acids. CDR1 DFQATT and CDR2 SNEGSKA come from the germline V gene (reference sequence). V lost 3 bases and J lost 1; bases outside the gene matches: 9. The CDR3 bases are TGCAGTGCTAGGGGTCAGCGGGGCGATTCCTACGAGCAGTACTTC. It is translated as CSARGQRGDSYEQYF.

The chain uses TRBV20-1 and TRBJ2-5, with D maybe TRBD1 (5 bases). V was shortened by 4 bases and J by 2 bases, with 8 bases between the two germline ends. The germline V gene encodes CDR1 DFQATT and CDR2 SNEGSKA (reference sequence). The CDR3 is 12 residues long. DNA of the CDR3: TGCAGTGCTACTTGGACACAAGAGACCCAGTACTTC. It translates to CSATWTQETQYF.

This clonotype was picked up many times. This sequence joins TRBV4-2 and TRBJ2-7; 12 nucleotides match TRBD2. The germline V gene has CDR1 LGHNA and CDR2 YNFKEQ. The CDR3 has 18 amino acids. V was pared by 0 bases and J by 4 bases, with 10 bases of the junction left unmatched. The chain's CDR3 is CASSQDTSGGTGTYEQYF. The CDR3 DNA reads TGTGCCAGCAGCCAAGATACTAGCGGGGGGACGGGTACTTACGAGCAGTACTTC.

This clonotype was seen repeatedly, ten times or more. CDR3 protein: CAISESWDSYEQYV. The CDR3 DNA reads as TGTGCCATCAGTGAGTCGTGGGACAGCTACGAGCAGTACGTC. The rearrangement uses TRBV10-3 and TRBJ2-7; TRBD1 agrees at 7 bases. Germline-derived CDR1 and CDR2 are ENHRY and SYGVKD. This CDR3 has 14 residues. V gave up 0 bases and J gave up 3 bases; unmatched junction bases: 2.

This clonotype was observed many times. CDR3 loop: CASSSRGGHGDTQYF. The CDR3 DNA sequence: TGTGCCAGCAGTTCCCGGGGGGGGCACGGAGATACGCAGTATTTT. The gene calls are TRBV7-6 and TRBJ2-3; 8 bases agree with TRBD2. The CDR3 contains 15 residues. Germline V lookup: CDR1 SGHVS, CDR2 FNYEAQ. The V gene end was trimmed by 6 bases and the J gene end by 5 bases; junction bases not matched to a gene: 10.

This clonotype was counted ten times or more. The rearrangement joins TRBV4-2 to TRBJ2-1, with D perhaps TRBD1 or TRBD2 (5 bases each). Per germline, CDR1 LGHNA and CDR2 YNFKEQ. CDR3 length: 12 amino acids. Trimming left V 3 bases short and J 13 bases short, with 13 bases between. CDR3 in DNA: TGTGCCAGCAGCCACCCCGGGGCAGAACAGTTCTTC. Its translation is CASSHPGAEQFF.

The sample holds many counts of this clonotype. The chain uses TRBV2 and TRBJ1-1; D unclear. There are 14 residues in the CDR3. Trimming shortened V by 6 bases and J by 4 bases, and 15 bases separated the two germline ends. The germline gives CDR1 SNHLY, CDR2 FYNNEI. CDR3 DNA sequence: TGTGCCAGCAGGCCACGGAGCATTGGCACTGAAGCTTTCTTT. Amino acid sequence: CASRPRSIGTEAFF.

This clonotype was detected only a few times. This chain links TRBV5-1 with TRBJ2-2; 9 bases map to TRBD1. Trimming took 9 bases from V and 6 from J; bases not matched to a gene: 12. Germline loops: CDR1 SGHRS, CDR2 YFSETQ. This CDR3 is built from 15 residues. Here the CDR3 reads CATTPGQGSPGELFF. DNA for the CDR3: TGCGCCACAACCCCGGGACAGGGCAGTCCCGGGGAGCTGTTTTTT.

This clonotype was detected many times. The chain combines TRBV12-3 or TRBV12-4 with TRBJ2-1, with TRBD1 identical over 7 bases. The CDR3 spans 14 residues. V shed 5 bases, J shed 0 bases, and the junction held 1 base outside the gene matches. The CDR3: CASSRTGSYNEQFF. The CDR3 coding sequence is TGTGCCAGCAGTCGGACAGGCTCCTACAATGAGCAGTTCTTC.

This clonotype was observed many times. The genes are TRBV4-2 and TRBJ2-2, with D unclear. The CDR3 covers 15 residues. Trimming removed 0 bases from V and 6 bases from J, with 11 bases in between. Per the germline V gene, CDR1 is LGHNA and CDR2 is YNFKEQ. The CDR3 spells CASSQEIAPAGELFF. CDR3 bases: TGTGCCAGCAGCCAAGAAATCGCCCCGGCCGGGGAGCTGTTTTTT.

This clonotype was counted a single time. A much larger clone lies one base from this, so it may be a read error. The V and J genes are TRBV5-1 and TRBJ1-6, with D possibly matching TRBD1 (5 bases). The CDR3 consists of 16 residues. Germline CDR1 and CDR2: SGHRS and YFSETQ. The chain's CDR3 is CVSSLAAGSYNSPLHF. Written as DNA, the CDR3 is TGCGTCAGCAGCTTGGCAGCAGGGAGCTATAATTCACCCCTCCACTTT.

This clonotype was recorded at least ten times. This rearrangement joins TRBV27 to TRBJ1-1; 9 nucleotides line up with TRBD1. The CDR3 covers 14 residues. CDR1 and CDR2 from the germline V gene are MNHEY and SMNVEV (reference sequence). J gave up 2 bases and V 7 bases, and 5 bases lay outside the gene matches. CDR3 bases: TGTGCCAGCACTCTGACAGGGGGAAACACTGAAGCTTTCTTT. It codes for CASTLTGGNTEAFF.

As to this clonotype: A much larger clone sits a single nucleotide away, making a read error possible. In DNA form, the CDR3 reads TGTGCCAGCAGCCTTGTAGCATGGGACATCGGGGAGCTGTTTTTT. Protein sequence: CASSLVAWDIGELFF. This sequence joins TRBV7-2 and TRBJ2-2, with a weak D call TRBD1 (6 bases). There are 15 residues in the CDR3. The germline V gene encodes CDR1 SGHTA and CDR2 FQGNSA. The V gene lost 5 bases and the J gene lost 7 bases, with 17 bases spanning the gap.

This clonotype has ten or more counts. The CDR3, as DNA: TGCAGTGCTAGAGCCCGGGACAAGAGCTCCTATAATTCACCCCTCCACTTT. This codes for CSARARDKSSYNSPLHF. This rearrangement joins TRBV20-1 to TRBJ1-6; possible D gene TRBD1, 6 bases. CDR1 and CDR2 (germline): DFQATT, SNEGSKA (reference sequence). The CDR3 is made up of 17 amino acids. Trimming took 1 base from V and 0 from J, leaving 13 bases between them.

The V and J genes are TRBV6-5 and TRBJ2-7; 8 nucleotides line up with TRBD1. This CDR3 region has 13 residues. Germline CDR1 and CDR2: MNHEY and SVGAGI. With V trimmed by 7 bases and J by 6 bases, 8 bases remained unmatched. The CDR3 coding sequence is TGTGCCAGCATCGGCAGGGGGCTGTTCGAGCAGTACTTC. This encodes CASIGRGLFEQYF.

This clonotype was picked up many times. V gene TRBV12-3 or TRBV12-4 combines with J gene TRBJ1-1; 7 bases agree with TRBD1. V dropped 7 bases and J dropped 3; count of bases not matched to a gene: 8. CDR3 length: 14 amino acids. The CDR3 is CASTPAGGYTEAFF. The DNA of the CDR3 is TGTGCCAGCACCCCGGCAGGGGGATACACTGAAGCTTTCTTT.

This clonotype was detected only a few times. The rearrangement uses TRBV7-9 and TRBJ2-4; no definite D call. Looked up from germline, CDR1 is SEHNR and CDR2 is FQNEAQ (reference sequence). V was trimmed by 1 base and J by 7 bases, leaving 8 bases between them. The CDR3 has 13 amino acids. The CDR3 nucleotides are TGTGCCAGCAGCTTAGGGGCCGGGAACATTCAGTACTTC. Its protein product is CASSLGAGNIQYF.